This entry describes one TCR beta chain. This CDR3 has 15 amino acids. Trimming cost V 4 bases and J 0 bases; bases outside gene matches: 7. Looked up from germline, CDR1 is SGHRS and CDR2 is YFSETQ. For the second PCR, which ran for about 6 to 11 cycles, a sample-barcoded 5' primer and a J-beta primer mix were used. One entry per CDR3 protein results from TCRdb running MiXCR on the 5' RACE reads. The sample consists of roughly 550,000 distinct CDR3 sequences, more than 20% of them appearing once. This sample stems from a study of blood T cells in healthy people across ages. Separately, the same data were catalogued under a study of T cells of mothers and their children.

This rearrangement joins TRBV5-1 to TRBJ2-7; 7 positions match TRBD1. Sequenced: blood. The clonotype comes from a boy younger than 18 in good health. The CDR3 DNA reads TGCGCCAGCAGCACTGGGACAGCTCGCTCCTACGAGCAGTACTTC. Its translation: CASSTGTARSYEQYF.